This section outlines one T cell receptor (beta chain) sequence together with its context. Antigen specificity is unknown. The sample comes from a study of Ad26.COV2.S vaccination and SARS-CoV-2 variants. Study-wide results and limits: Substantial breadth in spike-specific CD8+ and CD4+ T cell responses was reportedly seen after vaccination. Breadth of non-spike TCRs did not differ between vaccinees and placebo recipients. Relative to placebo recipients, vaccine recipients exhibited elevated spike-specific TCR breadth.

V shed 6 bases and J shed 0 bases, with 7 bases lying between them. The CDR3 is 13 residues long. The germline gives CDR1 MNHEY, CDR2 SMNVEV (reference sequence). TCRdb's copy holds only in-frame clones and misses some; the assay was immunoSEQ multiplex PCR. The sample has roughly 180,000 clones, about 83% seen once. Sequenced material: peripheral blood, taken after recovery from COVID-19. This chain joins TRBV27 and TRBJ2-3; D unclear. This sequence was found in a human donor who had recovered from COVID-19. The CDR3 DNA is TGTGCCAGCAGCCTCACTAGCACAGATACGCAGTATTTT. Amino acid sequence: CASSLTSTDTQYF.